The 5 T cell receptor beta chains given below trace back to one sample, sequenced in a study of T cell responses to AZD1222 COVID-19 vaccine. Assay: immunoSEQ multiplex PCR; the TCRdb copy retains only in-frame clones and omits some. The profile covers 200,000 to 250,000 clones, with around 94% appearing a single time and over 1.5% taken by the ten largest. The sample in question was peripheral blood, obtained 28 days after the second dose of the MenACWY control vaccine. Receptors originate from an adult who received the MenACWY meningococcal vaccine as a control.

This clone was recorded once. V and J are TRBV30 and TRBJ2-1, with D tentatively TRBD2 (5 bases). The CDR3 length is 13 residues. Germline CDR1 reads GTSNPN; CDR2 reads SVGIG (reference sequence). The V end was cut by 8 bases, the J end by 7 bases, with 18 bases between. Here the CDR3 reads CAGWTGVGNEQFF. CDR3 sequence (DNA): TGTGCCGGTTGGACTGGAGTTGGGAATGAGCAGTTCTTC.

V is TRBV19 and J is TRBJ2-7; perhaps TRBD2 as D (6 bases). Germline CDR1 reads LNHDA; CDR2 reads SQIVND (reference sequence). The V and J ends lost 5 bases and 4 bases respectively, with 18 bases between them. The CDR3 extends over 15 amino acids. The CDR3 reads CASSVQGSGRYEQYF. CDR3 coding DNA: TGTGCCAGTAGTGTTCAAGGTAGCGGACGTTACGAGCAGTACTTC.

For the CDR3, the DNA is TGTGCCAGCAGCCCGGGGGGTCCGGAGTACTTC. This gives the protein CASSPGGPEYF. The gene calls are TRBV27 and TRBJ2-7, with 7 bases lining up with TRBD2. CDR1 and CDR2 from the germline V gene are MNHEY and SMNVEV (reference sequence). Trimming took 6 bases from V and 11 from J; bases not matched to a gene: 7. The CDR3 is 11 residues long.

The chain is built from TRBV9 and TRBJ1-2, with 7 bases fitting TRBD1. CDR1 and CDR2 from the germline V gene are SGDLS and YYNGEE. The trim removed 3 bases at V and 5 bases at J, leaving 4 bases unmatched. The CDR3 consists of 13 residues. The CDR3 loop reads CASSARTGYGYTF. The CDR3, as DNA: TGTGCCAGCAGCGCTCGGACAGGTTATGGCTACACCTTC.

This sequence joins TRBV28 and TRBJ1-1; D gene ambiguous. The germline V gene encodes CDR1 MDHEN and CDR2 SYDVKM. The CDR3 consists of 12 residues. Deletions cut 6 bases from V and 6 bases from J, with 11 bases between. The CDR3 DNA reads TGTGCCAGCAGACCCTCGGGCCCTGAAGCTTTCTTT. It translates to CASRPSGPEAFF.